The 29 T cell receptor beta chains given below trace back to one sample, sequenced in a study of blood T cell repertoires in COVID-19 (TCRdb year 2020). Libraries were constructed by the immunoSEQ multiplex PCR assay. What TCRdb holds here is the immuneACCESS table cut down to in-frame rearrangements. Part of the clones is not present; checked against another copy, under half of the missing clones reflect an unresolved V gene, and the others are unexplained. The sample table contains roughly 75,000 clones; only one count was recorded for approximately 79% of them. Around 2.6% of the sample is held by the ten biggest clonotypes. Sequenced input: peripheral blood. Receptors were obtained from a human donor with acute or convalescent COVID-19. The donor label of this sample is uncertain.

The rearrangement joins TRBV6-5 to TRBJ1-5; TRBD1 agrees at 11 bases. J lost 5 bases, V lost 7 bases, and 4 bases had no gene match. The germline gives CDR1 MNHEY, CDR2 SVGAGI. The CDR3 sequence is 14 residues long. In DNA, the CDR3 is TGTGCCAGCACGGGACAGGGGGAGGATCAGCCCCAGCATTTT. It is translated as CASTGQGEDQPQHF.

The chain is built from TRBV3-1 (or the pseudogene TRBV3-2) and TRBJ1-6; the match to TRBD1 covers 11 bases. The germline gives CDR1 LGHDT, CDR2 YNNKEL (reference sequence). After removal of 4 bases from V and 8 bases from J, the junction contained 10 bases not matched to a gene. The CDR3 runs 17 residues. Here the CDR3 DNA reads TGTGCCAGCAGCCCCTCGCCTTGGGACAGGGGGGATTCACCCCTCCACTTT. This encodes CASSPSPWDRGDSPLHF.

The genes are TRBV5-4 and TRBJ2-1, with a weak D call TRBD1 (6 bases). The V gene's germline CDR1 is SGHNT and CDR2 YYREEE (reference sequence). Deletions cut 4 bases from V and 9 bases from J, with 14 bases between. This CDR3 region has 13 residues. CDR3 residues: CASSPYRDGEQFF. CDR3 bases: TGTGCCAGCAGCCCTTACAGGGATGGTGAGCAGTTCTTC.

The rearrangement joins TRBV5-4 to TRBJ1-3; the D gene is possibly TRBD1 (5 bases). V was pared by 2 bases and J by 4 bases, with 10 bases between. CDR1 is SGHNT and CDR2 is YYREEE in the germline V gene (reference sequence). CDR3 length equals 14 residues. The CDR3 is CASSLAGPGNTIYF. For the CDR3, the DNA is TGTGCCAGCAGCTTAGCAGGGCCCGGAAACACCATATATTTT.

The V gene is TRBV4-3, the J gene TRBJ2-3; TRBD1 matches 10 bases. CDR1 and CDR2 from the germline V gene are LGHNA and YSLEER. V lost 1 base and J lost 1; bases outside the gene matches: 14. CDR3 length equals 20 residues. This CDR3 is CASSQGPPGQGFSGTDTQYF. The CDR3 nucleotides read TGCGCCAGCAGCCAAGGGCCACCGGGACAGGGGTTTTCGGGCACAGATACGCAGTATTTT.

This clone was counted once. The genes are TRBV6-9 and TRBJ2-2; 9 bases fit TRBD1. There are 18 residues in the CDR3. Trimming removed 5 bases from V and 3 bases from J; junction bases left unmatched: 13. Germline V gene lookup returns CDR1 MNHGY and CDR2 SVAAGI. CDR3: CASSVRDREKKDTGELFF. CDR3 bases: TGTGCCAGCAGTGTTCGGGACAGGGAAAAAAAGGACACCGGGGAGCTGTTTTTT.

As for this clone: One end of the junction fails to match germline, which may point to a read error. The chain is built from TRBV6-5 and TRBJ1-5; TRBD1 aligns across 7 bases. The V gene's germline CDR1 is MNHEY and CDR2 SVGAGI. The CDR3 is 13 residues long. The CDR3 bases are TGTGCCAGCATTTACAGGGGCTATCAGCCCCAGCATTTT. Translation gives CASIYRGYQPQHF.

This chain connects TRBV7-9 to TRBJ2-3; 9 bases are shared with TRBD1. The germline V gene encodes CDR1 SEHNR and CDR2 FQNEAQ (reference sequence). This CDR3 contains 15 residues. After removal of 5 bases from V and 4 bases from J, the junction contained 7 bases not matched to a gene. CDR3 sequence reads: CASSLRTGASDTQYF. CDR3 DNA sequence: TGTGCCAGCAGCCTCCGGACAGGGGCTTCAGATACGCAGTATTTT.

This rearrangement joins TRBV28 to TRBJ2-5; D is unresolved. Trimming cost V 3 bases and J 7 bases, with 9 bases left between them. Germline V gene lookup returns CDR1 MDHEN and CDR2 SYDVKM. CDR3 size: 12 residues. CDR3 residues: CASSLVPGTQYF. The CDR3 region has the DNA TGTGCCAGCAGTTTGGTCCCCGGGACCCAGTACTTC.

V usage is TRBV7-9 and J usage is TRBJ1-1, with TRBD1 as a possible D gene (6 bases). This CDR3 contains 15 residues. The V and J ends lost 5 bases and 3 bases respectively, with 16 bases between them. The germline CDR1 and CDR2 sequences are SEHNR and FQNEAQ (reference sequence). The CDR3 spells CASSLLPPGDTEAFF. The CDR3 DNA reads as TGTGCCAGCAGCCTTCTTCCCCCAGGGGACACTGAAGCTTTCTTT.

The chain recombines TRBV24-1 with TRBJ2-1; 10 nucleotides align to TRBD2. The CDR3 consists of 15 residues. Trimming removed 2 bases from V and 5 bases from J; junction bases left unmatched: 2. Germline-derived CDR1 and CDR2 are KGHDR and SFDVKD. As DNA, the CDR3 is TGTGCCACCAGTGATTATAGCGGGGGGAACAATGAGCAGTTCTTC. It specifies CATSDYSGGNNEQFF.

This sequence joins TRBV20-1 and TRBJ1-6; D call uncertain. CDR1 and CDR2 from the germline V gene are DFQATT and SNEGSKA (reference sequence). There are 13 residues in the CDR3. Trimming removed 3 bases from V and 5 bases from J, with 8 bases in between. The CDR3: CSASMGDNSPLHF. The CDR3 bases are TGCAGTGCTAGTATGGGAGATAATTCACCCCTCCACTTT.

This chain links TRBV18 with TRBJ2-1, with TRBD1 as a possible D gene (5 bases). CDR1 and CDR2 (germline): KGHSH, LQKENI. The CDR3 sequence is 14 residues long. The V end lost 6 bases, the J end lost 3 bases, and 12 bases lay between the germline ends. CDR3 in DNA: TGTGCCAGCTCTTACACTGACAGCTACAATGAGCAGTTCTTC. Translating gives CASSYTDSYNEQFF.

The genes are TRBV5-1 and TRBJ2-1; D possibly corresponds to TRBD1 (6 bases). This CDR3 has 16 amino acids. From germline, CDR1 is SGHRS and CDR2 YFSETQ. The ends were cut back, 0 bases at V and 5 bases at J, with 15 bases in the middle. The CDR3 sequence: CASSLGQASYHNEQFF. The DNA for the CDR3 is TGCGCCAGCAGCTTGGGACAGGCCTCCTATCACAATGAGCAGTTCTTC.

This clone was seen a few times. J is TRBJ1-1 and V is TRBV7-8, with 8 bases fitting TRBD1. Germline V gene data show CDR1 as SGHVS and CDR2 as FQNEAQ. With V trimmed by 4 bases and J by 3 bases, 4 bases remained unmatched. The CDR3 has 14 residues. The CDR3 region is CASSSTGGDTEAFF. The CDR3 coding sequence is TGTGCCAGCAGCTCCACAGGGGGAGACACTGAAGCTTTCTTT.

This chain joins TRBV4-1 and TRBJ1-5, with D possibly being TRBD1 (5 bases). The V end lost 0 bases, the J end lost 6 bases, and 15 bases lay between the germline ends. In germline, CDR1 is MGHRA, CDR2 YSYEKL. The CDR3 covers 16 residues. CDR3 DNA sequence: TGCGCCAGCAGCCAAGAAGGGGCAGGGATTTCTCAGCCCCAGCATTTT. Translated, it gives CASSQEGAGISQPQHF.

V and J are TRBV9 and TRBJ2-5, with 8 bases identical to TRBD2. The J segment lost 2 bases and the V segment lost 3 bases, leaving 3 bases of the junction unmatched. The CDR3 covers 14 residues. The germline gives CDR1 SGDLS, CDR2 YYNGEE. The CDR3 bases are TGTGCCAGCAGCGAGCGGGGGAGTCAAGAGACCCAGTACTTC. Translating it yields CASSERGSQETQYF.

This chain joins TRBV6-5 and TRBJ2-4; possible D gene TRBD2, 6 bases. The CDR3 is made up of 12 amino acids. V was clipped by 7 bases and J by 7 bases, with 11 bases between them. Germline CDR1 reads MNHEY; CDR2 reads SVGAGI. The CDR3 nucleotides are TGTGCCAGCAAAGGGACTTCGAACATTCAGTACTTC. This encodes CASKGTSNIQYF.

This clone occurred a few times. The V gene is TRBV27, the J gene TRBJ1-6; D not certain. V dropped 6 bases and J dropped 7 bases, with 10 bases sitting between them. The CDR3 is made up of 13 amino acids. Germline V gives CDR1 MNHEY, CDR2 SMNVEV (reference sequence). CDR3 amino acids: CASSSGMNSPLHF. Written as DNA, the CDR3 is TGTGCCAGCAGCTCAGGAATGAATTCACCCCTCCACTTT.

The V gene is TRBV7-6, the J gene TRBJ2-1, with D unresolved. Germline V CDR1 and CDR2: SGHVS, FNYEAQ. Trimming stripped 5 bases from V and 3 bases from J, with 14 bases between. The CDR3 loop spans 15 amino acids. CDR3 residues: CASSRGLPNYNEQFF. The DNA of the CDR3 is TGTGCCAGCAGCAGAGGCCTACCTAACTACAATGAGCAGTTCTTC.

The chain has TRBV14 and TRBJ1-1; possible D gene TRBD1, 5 bases. Trimming stripped 6 bases from V and 0 bases from J, with 8 bases between. The CDR3 is 13 amino acids. CDR1 SGHDN and CDR2 FVKESK come from the germline V gene. This CDR3 reads CASSWGVNTEAFF. The CDR3 DNA reads as TGTGCCAGCAGTTGGGGGGTGAACACTGAAGCTTTCTTT. Filled out from reference TRBV14 and TRBJ1-1, the complete variable domain reads EAGVTQFPSHSVIEKGQTVTLRCDPISGHDNLYWYRRVMGKEIKFLLHFVKESKQDESGMPNNRFLAERTGGTYSTLKVQPAELEDSGVYFCASSWGVNTEAFFGQGTRLTVV.

This rearrangement joins TRBV5-1 to TRBJ2-1; 10 nucleotides line up with TRBD2. The V gene end was trimmed by 0 bases and the J gene end by 5 bases; junction bases not matched to a gene: 8. Looked up from germline, CDR1 is SGHRS and CDR2 is YFSETQ. The CDR3 contains 17 residues. Written as DNA, the CDR3 is TGCGCCAGCAGCTTGGCGGCTAGCGGGAGTTTCGACAATGAGCAGTTCTTC. Amino acids: CASSLAASGSFDNEQFF.

This clone was detected only a few times. V and J are TRBV11-2 and TRBJ2-5, with D possibly TRBD1 on 6 matching bases. CDR3 length: 16 amino acids. The V gene's germline CDR1 is SGHAT and CDR2 FQNNGV. Trimming removed 4 bases at V and 1 base at J, with 16 bases between. Here the CDR3 DNA reads TGTGCCAGCAGCTCCCTGAAGGGGACACGCCAAGAGACCCAGTACTTC. Translation gives CASSSLKGTRQETQYF.

This rearrangement joins TRBV28 to TRBJ2-7; 7 positions match TRBD2. The CDR3 is 17 amino acids. V shed 4 bases and J 0 bases; nucleotides not matched to a gene: 12. CDR1 is MDHEN, CDR2 SYDVKM, per germline. CDR3 coding DNA: TGTGCCAGCAGTTCCCCATGGGACGGGGGGAGCTCCTACGAGCAGTACGTC. Protein product: CASSSPWDGGSSYEQYV.

This clone was picked up one time. This chain connects TRBV7-9 to TRBJ2-3; 10 nucleotides align to TRBD2. Germline V gene sequence: CDR1 SEHNR, CDR2 FQNEAQ (reference sequence). The CDR3 spans 14 residues. V gave up 5 bases and J gave up 4 bases; unmatched junction bases: 3. The CDR3 nucleotides are TGTGCCAGCAGCCAAACTAGCGGGGCAGATACGCAGTATTTT. It translates to CASSQTSGADTQYF.

V and J are TRBV7-3 and TRBJ2-2; a possible D gene is TRBD1 (6 bases). The germline V gene has CDR1 SGHTA and CDR2 FQGTGA. V lost 1 base, J lost 13 bases, and 13 bases lay in between. This CDR3 region has 13 residues. CDR3 protein: CASSLNREGRLFF. CDR3 nucleotides: TGTGCCAGCAGCTTAAACAGGGAAGGCAGGCTGTTTTTT.

The chain carries TRBV7-2 and TRBJ2-5, with 12 nucleotides matching TRBD1. V lost 4 bases and J lost 4; bases outside the gene matches: 4. The germline gives CDR1 SGHTA, CDR2 FQGNSA. This CDR3 is built from 15 residues. The DNA for the CDR3 is TGTGCCAGCAGCTCGGGACAGGGGGCAGGAGAGACCCAGTACTTC. Its protein is CASSSGQGAGETQYF.

This clone was observed a few times. The gene calls are TRBV6-5 and TRBJ2-7; perhaps TRBD1 as D (5 bases). Per germline, CDR1 MNHEY and CDR2 SVGAGI. This CDR3 is built from 14 residues. The germline V and J ends were trimmed by 5 bases and 1 base, with 12 bases remaining between them. The CDR3 reads CASSQGTASYEQYF. Written as DNA, the CDR3 is TGTGCCAGCAGTCAGGGTACGGCTTCCTACGAGCAGTACTTC.

This clone was detected only a few times. This rearrangement joins TRBV3-1 (or the pseudogene TRBV3-2) to TRBJ1-4; the D gene is possibly TRBD1 (6 bases). The CDR3 runs 16 residues. Germline CDR1 reads LGHDT; CDR2 reads YNNKEL (reference sequence). V was trimmed by 5 bases and J by 5 bases, leaving 18 bases between them. CDR3 nucleotides: TGTGCCAGCAGCTACGACAGGATCCAAGAAAATGAAAAACTGTTTTTT. Translation: CASSYDRIQENEKLFF.